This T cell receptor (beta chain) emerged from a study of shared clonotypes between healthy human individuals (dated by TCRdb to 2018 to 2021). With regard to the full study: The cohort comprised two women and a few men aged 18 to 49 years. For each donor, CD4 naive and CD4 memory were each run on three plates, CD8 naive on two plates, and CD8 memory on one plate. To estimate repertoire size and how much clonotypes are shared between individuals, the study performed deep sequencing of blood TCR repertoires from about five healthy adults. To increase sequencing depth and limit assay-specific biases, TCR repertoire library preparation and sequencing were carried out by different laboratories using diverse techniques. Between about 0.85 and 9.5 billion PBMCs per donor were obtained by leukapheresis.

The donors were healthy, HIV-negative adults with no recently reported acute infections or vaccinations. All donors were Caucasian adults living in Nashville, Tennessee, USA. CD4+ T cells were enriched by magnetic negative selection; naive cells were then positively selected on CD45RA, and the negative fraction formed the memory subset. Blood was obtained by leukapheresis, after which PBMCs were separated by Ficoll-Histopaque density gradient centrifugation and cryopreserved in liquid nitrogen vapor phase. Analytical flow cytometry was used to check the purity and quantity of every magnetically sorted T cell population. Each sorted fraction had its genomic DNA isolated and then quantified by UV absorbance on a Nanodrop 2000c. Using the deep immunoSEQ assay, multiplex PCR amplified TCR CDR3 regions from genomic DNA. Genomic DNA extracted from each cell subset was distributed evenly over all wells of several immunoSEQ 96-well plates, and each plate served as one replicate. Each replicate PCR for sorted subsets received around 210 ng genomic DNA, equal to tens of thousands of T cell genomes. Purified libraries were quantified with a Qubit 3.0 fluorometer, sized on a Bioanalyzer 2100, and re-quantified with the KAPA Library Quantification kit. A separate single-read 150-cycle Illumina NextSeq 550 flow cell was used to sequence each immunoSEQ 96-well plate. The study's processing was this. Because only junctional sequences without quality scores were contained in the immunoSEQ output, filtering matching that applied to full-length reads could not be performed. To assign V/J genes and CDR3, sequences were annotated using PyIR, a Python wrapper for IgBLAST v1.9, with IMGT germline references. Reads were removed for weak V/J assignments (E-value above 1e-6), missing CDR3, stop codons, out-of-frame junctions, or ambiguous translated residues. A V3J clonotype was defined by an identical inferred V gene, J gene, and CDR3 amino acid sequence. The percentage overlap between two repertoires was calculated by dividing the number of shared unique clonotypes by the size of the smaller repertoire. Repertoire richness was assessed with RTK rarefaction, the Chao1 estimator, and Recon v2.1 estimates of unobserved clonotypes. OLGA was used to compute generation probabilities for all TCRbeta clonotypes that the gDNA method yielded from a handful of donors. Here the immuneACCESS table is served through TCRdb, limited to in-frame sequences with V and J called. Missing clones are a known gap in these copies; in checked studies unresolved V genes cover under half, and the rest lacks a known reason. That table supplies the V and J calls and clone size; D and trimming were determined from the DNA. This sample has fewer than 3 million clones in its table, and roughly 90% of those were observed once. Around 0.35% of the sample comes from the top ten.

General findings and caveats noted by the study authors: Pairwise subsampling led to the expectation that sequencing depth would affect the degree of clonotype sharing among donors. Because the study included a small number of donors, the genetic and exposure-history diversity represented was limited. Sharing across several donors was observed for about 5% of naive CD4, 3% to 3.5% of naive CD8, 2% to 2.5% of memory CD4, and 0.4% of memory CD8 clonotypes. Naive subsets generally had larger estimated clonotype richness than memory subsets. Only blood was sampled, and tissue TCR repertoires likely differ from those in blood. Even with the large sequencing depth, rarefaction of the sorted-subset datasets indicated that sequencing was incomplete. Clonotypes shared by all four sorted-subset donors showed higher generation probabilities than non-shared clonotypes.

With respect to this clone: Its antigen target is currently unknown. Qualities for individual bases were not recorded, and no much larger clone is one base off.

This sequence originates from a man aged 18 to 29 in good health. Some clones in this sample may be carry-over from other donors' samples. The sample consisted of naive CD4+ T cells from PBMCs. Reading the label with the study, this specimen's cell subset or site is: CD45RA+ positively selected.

The CDR3 in this case is CASSGASSTDTQYF. The DNA is as follows: TGCGCCAGCTCAGGGGCGAGTAGCACAGATACGCAGTATTTT. The rearranged segments are TRBV10-1 and TRBJ2-3; 6 matching bases give a weak D call of TRBD1. Based on the germline V gene (reference sequence), the CDR1 and CDR2 sequences are WNHNN and SYGVQD. V is shortened by 8 bases, J by 0 bases, and the region joining them spans 12 bases. The CDR3 numbers 14 residues from cysteine through phenylalanine. CDR3 DNA is the only sequence kept; it has 42 bases, read in frame from the first base.